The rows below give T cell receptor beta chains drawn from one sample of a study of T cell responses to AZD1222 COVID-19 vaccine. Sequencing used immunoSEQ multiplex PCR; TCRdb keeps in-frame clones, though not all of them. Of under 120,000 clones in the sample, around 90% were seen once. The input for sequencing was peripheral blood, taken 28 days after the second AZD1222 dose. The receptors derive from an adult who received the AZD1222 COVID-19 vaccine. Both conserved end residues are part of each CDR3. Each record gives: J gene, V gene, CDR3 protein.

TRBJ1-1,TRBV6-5,CASSYSTGRAEAFF
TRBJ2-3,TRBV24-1,CATSDLTGRTDTQYF
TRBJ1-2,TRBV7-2,CASSLAGDRYGYTF
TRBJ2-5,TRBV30,CAWSPQGRILIQETQYF
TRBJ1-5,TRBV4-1,CASSQDRSVGVGQGNQPQHF
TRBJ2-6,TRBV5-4,CATSTSGANVLTF
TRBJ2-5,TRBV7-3,CASSFGGRARETQYF
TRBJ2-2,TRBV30,CAWTRGDREYGELFF
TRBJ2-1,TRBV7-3,CASSPPGLAGENEQFF
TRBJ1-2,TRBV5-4,CASSRDRGLSGYTF
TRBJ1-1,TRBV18,CASSSGTGLSNTEAFF
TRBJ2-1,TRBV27,CASSKGVGRSYNEQFF
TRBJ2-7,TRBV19,CASTGGGLYPYEQYF
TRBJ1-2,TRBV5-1,CASSLVGTDYGYTF
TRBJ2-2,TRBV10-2,CASRQAGDTGELFF
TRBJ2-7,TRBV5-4,CASSLESSGSYEQYF
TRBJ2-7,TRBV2,CASSGLAEYYEQYF
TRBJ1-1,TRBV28,CASSPGTGRGNTEAFF
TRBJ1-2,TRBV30,CAWSIGTDYGYTF
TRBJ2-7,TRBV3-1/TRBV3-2,CASSPKSQGLAGAWGEQYF
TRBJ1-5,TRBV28,CASSRNRGIGLHQPQHF
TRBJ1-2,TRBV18,CASSPLKTGIYGYTF
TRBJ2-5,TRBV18,CASSPGTSGAETQYF
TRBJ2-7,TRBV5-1,CASSWAGTGEGEQYF
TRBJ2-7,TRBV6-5,CASSERLAGGDEQYF
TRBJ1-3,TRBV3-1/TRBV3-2,CASGQNGPGNTIYF
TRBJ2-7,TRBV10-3,CAISGRDSSYEQYF
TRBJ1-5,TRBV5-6,CASSSRDRSNQPQHF
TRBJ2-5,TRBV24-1,CATSDPRQGAVETQYF
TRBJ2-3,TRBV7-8,CASSLVSSAGRLLSTDTQYF
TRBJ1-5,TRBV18,CASSPFPRGQRNQPQHF
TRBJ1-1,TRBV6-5,CASRRGDTGNTEAFF
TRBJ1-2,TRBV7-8,CASSRSGGPYGYTF
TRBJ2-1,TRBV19,CASKSEPGATYNEQFF
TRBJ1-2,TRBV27,CASSLSLFATGINYGYTF